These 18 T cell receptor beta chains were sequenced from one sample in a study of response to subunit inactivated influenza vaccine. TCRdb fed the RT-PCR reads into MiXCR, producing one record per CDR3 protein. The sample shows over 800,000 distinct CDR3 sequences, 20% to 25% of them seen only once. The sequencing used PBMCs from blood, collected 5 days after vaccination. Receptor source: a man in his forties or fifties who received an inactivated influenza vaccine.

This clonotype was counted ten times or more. The CDR3 DNA sequence: TGCGCCAGCAGCCAGGATCATCTGGCTGTCTACGAGCAGTACTTC. Protein sequence: CASSQDHLAVYEQYF. The chain has TRBV4-3 and TRBJ2-7; no clear D gene. The CDR3 totals 15 residues. CDR1 is LGHNA, CDR2 YSLEER, per germline. V shed 3 bases and J shed 3 bases, with 15 bases lying between them.

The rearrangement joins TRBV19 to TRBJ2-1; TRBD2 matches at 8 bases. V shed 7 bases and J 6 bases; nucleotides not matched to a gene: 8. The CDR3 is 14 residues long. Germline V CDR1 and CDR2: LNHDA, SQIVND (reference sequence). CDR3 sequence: CASKGAGVGNEQFF. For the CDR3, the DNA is TGTGCCAGTAAGGGAGCGGGAGTGGGCAATGAGCAGTTCTTC.

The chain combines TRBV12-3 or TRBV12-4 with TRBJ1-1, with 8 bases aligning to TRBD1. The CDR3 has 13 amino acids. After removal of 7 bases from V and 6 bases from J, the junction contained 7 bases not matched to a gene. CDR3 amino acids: CASTEQGAPEAFF. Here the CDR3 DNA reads TGTGCCAGCACTGAGCAGGGGGCCCCTGAAGCTTTCTTT.

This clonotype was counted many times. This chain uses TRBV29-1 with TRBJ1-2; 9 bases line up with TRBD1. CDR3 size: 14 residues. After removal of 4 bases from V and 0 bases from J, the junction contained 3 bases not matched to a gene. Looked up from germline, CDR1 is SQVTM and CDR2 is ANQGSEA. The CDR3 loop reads CSVVGQGTNYGYTF. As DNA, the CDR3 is TGCAGCGTTGTGGGACAGGGAACTAACTATGGCTACACCTTC.

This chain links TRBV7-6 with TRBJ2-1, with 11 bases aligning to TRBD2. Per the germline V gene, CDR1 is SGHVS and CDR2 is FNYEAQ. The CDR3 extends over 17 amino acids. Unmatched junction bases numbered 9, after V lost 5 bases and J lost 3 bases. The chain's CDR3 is CASSKTGLAVFYNEQFF. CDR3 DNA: TGTGCCAGCAGCAAGACGGGACTAGCGGTATTCTACAATGAGCAGTTCTTC.

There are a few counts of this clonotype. CDR3 DNA sequence: TGTGCCAGCACCGGACAGGGGGCTATCTATGGCTACACCTTC. It encodes CASTGQGAIYGYTF. The chain couples TRBV5-4 to TRBJ1-2; 11 nucleotides line up with TRBD1. The J segment lost 4 bases and the V segment lost 6 bases, leaving 5 bases of the junction unmatched. The germline V gene encodes CDR1 SGHNT and CDR2 YYREEE (reference sequence). The CDR3 length is 14 residues. The full variable domain, in which reference TRBV5-4 and TRBJ1-2 provide the parts outside the CDR3, is ETGVTQSPTHLIKTRGQQVTLRCSSQSGHNTVSWYQQALGQGPQFIFQYYREEENGRGNFPPRFSGLQFPNYSSELNVNALELDDSALYLCASTGQGAIYGYTFGSGTRLTVV.

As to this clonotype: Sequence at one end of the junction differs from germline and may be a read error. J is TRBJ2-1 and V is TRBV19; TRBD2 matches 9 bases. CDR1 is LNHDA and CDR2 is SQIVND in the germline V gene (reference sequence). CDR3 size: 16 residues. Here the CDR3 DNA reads TGTGCCAGTAGTATAGCCCTAGCGGGAATTCGGCAGGAGCGGTTCTTC. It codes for CASSIALAGIRQERFF.

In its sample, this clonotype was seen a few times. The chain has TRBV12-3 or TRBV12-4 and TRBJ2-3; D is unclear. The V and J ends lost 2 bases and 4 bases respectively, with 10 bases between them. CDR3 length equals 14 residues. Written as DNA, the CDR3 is TGTGCCAGCAGTTTATCCCGGGTCCCAGATACGCAGTATTTT. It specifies CASSLSRVPDTQYF.

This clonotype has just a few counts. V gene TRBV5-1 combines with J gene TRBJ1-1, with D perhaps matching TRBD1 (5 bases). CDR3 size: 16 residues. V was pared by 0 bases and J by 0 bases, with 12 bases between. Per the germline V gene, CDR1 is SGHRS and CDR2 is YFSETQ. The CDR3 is CASSLGQNNLNTEAFF. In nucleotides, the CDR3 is TGCGCCAGCAGCTTGGGACAGAACAACTTGAACACTGAAGCTTTCTTT. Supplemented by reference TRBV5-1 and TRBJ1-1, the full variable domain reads KAGVTQTPRYLIKTRGQQVTLSCSPISGHRSVSWYQQTPGQGLQFLFEYFSETQRNKGNFPGRFSGRQFSNSRSEMNVSTLELGDSALYLCASSLGQNNLNTEAFFGQGTRLTVV.

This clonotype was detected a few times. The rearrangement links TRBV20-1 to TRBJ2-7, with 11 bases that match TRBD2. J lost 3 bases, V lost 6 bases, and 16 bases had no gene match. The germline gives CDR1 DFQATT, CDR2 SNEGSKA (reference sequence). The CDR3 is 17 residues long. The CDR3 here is CSAAGLAGGWGNYEQYF. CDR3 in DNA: TGCAGTGCCGCAGGACTAGCGGGCGGTTGGGGAAACTACGAGCAGTACTTC.

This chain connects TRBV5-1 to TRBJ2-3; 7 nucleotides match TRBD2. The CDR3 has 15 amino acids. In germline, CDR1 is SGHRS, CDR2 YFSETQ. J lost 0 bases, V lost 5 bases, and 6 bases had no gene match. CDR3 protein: CASSSRLASTDTQYF. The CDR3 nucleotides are TGCGCCAGCAGTTCTAGACTAGCAAGCACAGATACGCAGTATTTT.

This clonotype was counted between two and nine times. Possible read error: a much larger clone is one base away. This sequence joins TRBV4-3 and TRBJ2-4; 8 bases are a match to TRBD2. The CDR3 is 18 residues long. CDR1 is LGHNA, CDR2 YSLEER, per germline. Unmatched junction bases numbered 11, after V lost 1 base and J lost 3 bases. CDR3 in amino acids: CASSQVVAGLVVKNIQYF. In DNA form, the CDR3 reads TGCGCCAGCAGCCAAGTCGTAGCGGGACTGGTAGTCAAAAACATTCAGTACTTC.

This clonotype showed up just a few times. The CDR3 here is CASSSGTSGRARTGELFF. For the CDR3, the DNA is TGTGCCAGCAGCTCAGGCACTAGCGGGAGGGCCCGGACCGGGGAGCTGTTTTTT. The chain links TRBV7-8 to TRBJ2-2, with TRBD2 matching over 13 bases. This CDR3 spans 18 amino acids. CDR1 SGHVS and CDR2 FQNEAQ come from the germline V gene. The junction had 10 bases not matched to a gene; V was cut back by 4 bases and J by 5 bases.

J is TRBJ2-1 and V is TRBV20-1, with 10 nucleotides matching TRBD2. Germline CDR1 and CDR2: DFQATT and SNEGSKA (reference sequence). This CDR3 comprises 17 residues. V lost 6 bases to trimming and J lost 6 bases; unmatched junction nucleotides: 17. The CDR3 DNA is TGCAGTGCCGGGTCCGTCGGGGCTAGCGGGAGTGTCAATGAGCAGTTCTTC. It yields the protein CSAGSVGASGSVNEQFF.

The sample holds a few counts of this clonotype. CDR3 loop: CSAPGRDRTYEQYF. The CDR3 DNA reads as TGCAGTGCTCCAGGCCGGGACCGAACCTACGAGCAGTACTTC. The chain has TRBV20-1 and TRBJ2-7; D could derive from TRBD1 or TRBD2 (5 bases each). This CDR3 contains 14 residues. V dropped 5 bases and J dropped 2 bases, with 16 bases sitting between them. In germline, CDR1 is DFQATT, CDR2 SNEGSKA (reference sequence).

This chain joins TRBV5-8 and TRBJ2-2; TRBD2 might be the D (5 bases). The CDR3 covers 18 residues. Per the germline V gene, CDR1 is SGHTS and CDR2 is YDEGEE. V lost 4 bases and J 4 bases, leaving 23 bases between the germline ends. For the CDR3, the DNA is TGTGCCAGCAGCCCCAGGTTAGCGCTCCGGGTTGGCACCGGGGAGCTGTTTTTT. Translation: CASSPRLALRVGTGELFF.

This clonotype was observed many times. CDR3 protein: CASRPTGYNEQFF. The CDR3 coding sequence is TGTGCCAGCAGACCGACGGGTTACAATGAGCAGTTCTTC. The chain combines TRBV4-2 with TRBJ2-1; D remains ambiguous. This CDR3 contains 13 residues. Per the germline V gene, CDR1 is LGHNA and CDR2 is YNFKEQ. The V end was cut by 6 bases, the J end by 4 bases, with 10 bases between.

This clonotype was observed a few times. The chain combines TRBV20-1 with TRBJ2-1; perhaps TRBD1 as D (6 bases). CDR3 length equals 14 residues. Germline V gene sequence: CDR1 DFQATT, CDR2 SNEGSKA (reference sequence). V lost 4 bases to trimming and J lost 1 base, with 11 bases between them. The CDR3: CSAISGTSYNEQFF. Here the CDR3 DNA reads TGCAGTGCTATCTCCGGGACATCCTACAATGAGCAGTTCTTC.